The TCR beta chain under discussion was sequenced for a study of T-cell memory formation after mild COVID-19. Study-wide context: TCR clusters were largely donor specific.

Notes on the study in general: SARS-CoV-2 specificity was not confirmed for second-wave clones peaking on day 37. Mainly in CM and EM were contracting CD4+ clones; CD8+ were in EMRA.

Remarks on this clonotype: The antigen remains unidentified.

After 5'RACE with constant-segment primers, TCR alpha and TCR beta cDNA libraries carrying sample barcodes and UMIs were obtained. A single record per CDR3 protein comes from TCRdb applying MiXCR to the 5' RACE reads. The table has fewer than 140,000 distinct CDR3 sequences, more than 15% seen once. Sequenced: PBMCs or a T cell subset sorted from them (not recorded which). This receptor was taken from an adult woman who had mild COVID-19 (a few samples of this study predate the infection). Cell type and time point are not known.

This CDR3 reads CATSQTPSTGNGYTF. The CDR3 nucleotides read TGTGCCACCAGCCAAACCCCATCGACAGGGAATGGCTACACCTTC. The V and J genes are TRBV15 and TRBJ1-2, with TRBD1 matching 7 bases. CDR3 length equals 15 residues. The V gene end was trimmed by 5 bases and the J gene end by 6 bases; junction bases not matched to a gene: 12. Per the germline V gene, CDR1 is LNHNV and CDR2 is YYDKDF (reference sequence).